A selection of T cell receptor beta chains follows, all from one sample in a study of OX40 agonist ivuxolimab in advanced cancers. Some clones are missing from TCRdb's copy, which holds only in-frame ones; the method was immunoSEQ multiplex PCR. The repertoire holds about 11,000 clones, with 70% to 80% as singletons. The input for sequencing was CD4+ or CD8+ T cells sorted from blood, taken in a trial of the OX40 agonist ivuxolimab. The receptors were gathered from an adult with an advanced solid tumor such as melanoma, head and neck, liver or kidney cancer. The CDR3 runs from the conserved cysteine through the conserved F or W. A D gene is named only where the DNA matches it firmly. Size tells how often a clone was seen (once, few, many) or the class of an expanded clone, and some rows leave it out.

>TRBJ1-2|TRBV5-2|NA|NA
TGTGCCAGCAGCTCGGACAGGGGACCTTATGGCTACACCTTC
CASSSDRGPYGYTF
>TRBJ2-7|TRBV4-1|NA|NA
TGCGCCAGCAGCCAAGGAAGATTGGTAGGGCGGGAGCAGTACTTC
CASSQGRLVGREQYF
>TRBJ2-7|TRBV27|TRBD1|NA
TGTGCCAGCAGTCCAGGGACAGGGGGCTTCGACGAGCAGTACTTC
CASSPGTGGFDEQYF
>TRBJ1-2|TRBV6-5|TRBD1|once
TGTGCCAGCAGTCCAGGGGGCTGGAAGTATGGCTACACCTTC
CASSPGGWKYGYTF
>TRBJ1-1|TRBV6-6|NA|NA
TGTGCCAGCAGACGCCTGGGGGGAGACACTGAAGCTTTCTTT
CASRRLGGDTEAFF
>TRBJ2-7|TRBV7-9|NA|NA
TGTGCCAGCAGCTTAGCTGACGAGCAGTACTTC
CASSLADEQYF
>TRBJ2-5|TRBV6-5|NA|NA
TGTGCCAGCAGTTTTAACCCAGGGCACGAGACCCAGTACTTC
CASSFNPGHETQYF
>TRBJ2-3|TRBV6-6|NA|NA
TGTGCCAGCAGCCCGACTAGTCAGACAGATACGCAGTATTTT
CASSPTSQTDTQYF
>TRBJ1-2|TRBV5-4|NA|NA
TGTGCCAGCAGGGCAGGAACGGGCTACACCTTC
CASRAGTGYTF
>TRBJ2-3|TRBV5-8|NA|NA
TGTGCCAGCAGCTCCACAGATACGCAGTATTTT
CASSSTDTQYF
>TRBJ2-7|TRBV7-6|NA|few
TGTGCCAGCAGCTTAGAAGCTTCCTCCTACGAGCAGTACTTC
CASSLEASSYEQYF
>TRBJ2-1|TRBV5-1|TRBD2|NA
TGCGCCAGCAGCTGGACTAGCGGTTCCTCCTACAATGAGCAGTTCTTC
CASSWTSGSSYNEQFF
>TRBJ1-6|TRBV7-3|TRBD1|NA
TGTGCCAGCAGCCGGACAGGGGACAATTCACCCCTCCACTTT
CASSRTGDNSPLHF
>TRBJ2-6|TRBV29-1|NA|NA
TGCAGCGTCTGGACAGGGGCCAACGTCCTGACTTTC
CSVWTGANVLTF
>TRBJ1-1|TRBV7-9|NA|NA
TGTGCCTCCGTGAAGAACACTGAAGCTTTCTTT
CASVKNTEAFF
>TRBJ2-2|TRBV30|NA|few
TGTGCCTGGAGTTCGGGGGCTCGGGACACCGGGGAGCTGTTTTTT
CAWSSGARDTGELFF
>TRBJ2-5|TRBV13|TRBD2|NA
TGTGCCAGCCGTACGGGGGGACAAGAGACCCAGTACTTC
CASRTGGQETQYF
>TRBJ2-5|TRBV27|NA|NA
TGTGCCAGCAGTCCCCCCGGGACACCCGAGACCCAGTACTTC
CASSPPGTPETQYF
>TRBJ2-1|TRBV4-1|TRBD2|NA
TGCGCCAGCAGCCAGGCGGGAGTGGTCGATGAGCAGTTCTTC
CASSQAGVVDEQFF
>TRBJ2-5|TRBV19|TRBD2|NA
TGTGCCAGTAGTAGTAAGCGGGAGGGCCTTCAAGAGACCCAGTACTTC
CASSSKREGLQETQYF
>TRBJ2-5|TRBV7-7|TRBD1|NA
TGTGCTAGCAGCCAGGACAGGAGCCAAGAGACCCAGTACTTC
CASSQDRSQETQYF
>TRBJ2-6|TRBV6-1|NA|NA
TGTGCCAGCGAATTTGGAAACTCTGGGGCCAACGTCCTGACTTTC
CASEFGNSGANVLTF
>TRBJ2-1|TRBV6-6|NA|NA
TGTGCCAGCACCCCGGCCTCCTCCTACAATGAGCAGTTCTTC
CASTPASSYNEQFF
>TRBJ1-2|TRBV7-3|TRBD1|few
TGTGCCAGCAGCTTAGAGATGACAGGGTCCTATGGCTACACCTTC
CASSLEMTGSYGYTF
>TRBJ2-1|TRBV19|TRBD2|NA
TGTGCCAGTGGCTACGCGGGAGGGCCCTACAATGAGCAGTTCTTC
CASGYAGGPYNEQFF
>TRBJ2-3|TRBV5-6|NA|NA
TGTGCCAGCAGCTTGGAACCTTCCCCCCCGCTTACAGATACGCAGTATTTT
CASSLEPSPPLTDTQYF
>TRBJ2-1|TRBV19|NA|once
TGTGCCAGTAGTATCCCAGGAGGGAGTAAAAATGAGCAGTTCTTC
CASSIPGGSKNEQFF
>TRBJ2-7|TRBV6-5|TRBD1|NA
TGTGCCAGCAGTGCCAGGGACAGGGGATTCTACGAGCAGTACTTC
CASSARDRGFYEQYF
>TRBJ2-6|TRBV18|NA|NA
TGTGCCAGCTCACCAGTTAGCTCTGGGGCCAACGTCCTGACTTTC
CASSPVSSGANVLTF
>TRBJ2-2|TRBV10-1|NA|NA
TGCGCCAGCAGTGTAGGAACCGGGGAGCTGTTTTTT
CASSVGTGELFF
>TRBJ2-1|TRBV4-1|NA|NA
TGCGCCAGCTGGGCTAGGGATGAGCAGTTCTTC
CASWARDEQFF
>TRBJ1-5|TRBV5-8|NA|once
TGTGCCAGCAGCTTGCCAGGGAATCAGCCCCAGCATTTT
CASSLPGNQPQHF
>TRBJ2-1|TRBV6-1|TRBD2|NA
TGTGCCAGCAGTCTGTTAGCGGGAGTGGATGAGCAGTTCTTC
CASSLLAGVDEQFF
>TRBJ1-3|TRBV12-5|NA|NA
TGTGCTAGCGGACAGCTCTCTGGAAACACCATATATTTT
CASGQLSGNTIYF
>TRBJ2-7|TRBV7-9|NA|NA
TGTGCCAGCAGCTTAGAGACAGGCTCCTACGAGCAGTACTTC
CASSLETGSYEQYF
>TRBJ2-7|TRBV5-6|NA|NA
TGTGCCAGCTTTTTAACCCCAGGGTCCCACGAGCAGTACTTC
CASFLTPGSHEQYF
>TRBJ2-7|TRBV19|TRBD1|NA
TGTGCCAGCCGGGACAGCGCCTACGAGCAGTACTTC
CASRDSAYEQYF
>TRBJ2-7|TRBV5-6|NA|NA
TGTGCCAGCAGTTCGAGGGCCAGCCCCTACGAGCAGTACTTC
CASSSRASPYEQYF
>TRBJ2-1|TRBV10-1|TRBD2|NA
TGCGCCAGCAGTGATGGACTAGTCCACAATGAGCAGTTCTTC
CASSDGLVHNEQFF
>TRBJ2-5|TRBV5-6|TRBD2|NA
TGTGCCAGCAGCTTGAGACGGGGGGGCCAAGAGACCCAGTACTTC
CASSLRRGGQETQYF
>TRBJ2-1|TRBV5-4|NA|NA
TGTGCCAGCAGCTCGATTTATGAGCAGTTCTTC
CASSSIYEQFF
>TRBJ2-7|TRBV19|TRBD1|NA
TGTGCCAGTAGCGATTCCTTGGGACAGTCCTACGAGCAGTACTTC
CASSDSLGQSYEQYF
>TRBJ2-1|TRBV10-2|TRBD2|medium-sized
TGCGCCAGCAGTGAGTCGATGTTAGCGGGAGGACGGAATGAGCAGTTCTTC
CASSESMLAGGRNEQFF
>TRBJ2-7|TRBV11-2|NA|NA
TGCGCCAGCAGCTTAGATGAGGGCTTCTTATCCTACGAGCAGTACTTC
CASSLDEGFLSYEQYF
>TRBJ2-5|TRBV5-1|NA|NA
TGCGCCAGCAGCTTGGGACAGCAACAAGAGACCCAGTACTTC
CASSLGQQQETQYF
>TRBJ2-1|TRBV5-8|TRBD1|NA
TGTGCCAGCAGCCCCGGACAGGGGGCGGATGAGCAGTTCTTC
CASSPGQGADEQFF
>TRBJ2-3|TRBV5-6|TRBD2|NA
TGTGCCAGCGATAGCGGGGGGAGGTCAGATACGCAGTATTTT
CASDSGGRSDTQYF
>TRBJ1-4|TRBV5-6|NA|medium-sized
TGTGCCAGCAGCTTGCATGGAGCGATTTATGAAAAACTGTTTTTT
CASSLHGAIYEKLFF
>TRBJ1-4|TRBV9|NA|NA
TGTGCCAGCAGCGTAGGACTACACGGCACTAATGAAAAACTGTTTTTT
CASSVGLHGTNEKLFF
>TRBJ2-1|TRBV5-6|NA|NA
TGTGCCAGCAGCTTGGATGGTGGGCTCGCCTACAATGAGCAGTTCTTC
CASSLDGGLAYNEQFF
>TRBJ2-7|TRBV5-1|TRBD1|NA
TGCGCCAGCAGCTTGGGAGGACAGGCGAGAAACTACGAGCAGTACTTC
CASSLGGQARNYEQYF
>TRBJ2-1|TRBV11-1|TRBD2|once
TGTGCCAGCAGCTCACTTCTAGCGGGAGTGGAGGGTGAGCAGTTCTTC
CASSSLLAGVEGEQFF
>TRBJ1-1|TRBV9|NA|NA
TGTGCCAGCAGCCCAACCCCCGTTGTGGGGCACACTGAAGCTTTCTTT
CASSPTPVVGHTEAFF
>TRBJ2-5|TRBV6-1|TRBD1|few
TGTGCCAGCAGTACACCGGGACAGGGGCTCTTGGCCCAGTACTTC
CASSTPGQGLLAQYF